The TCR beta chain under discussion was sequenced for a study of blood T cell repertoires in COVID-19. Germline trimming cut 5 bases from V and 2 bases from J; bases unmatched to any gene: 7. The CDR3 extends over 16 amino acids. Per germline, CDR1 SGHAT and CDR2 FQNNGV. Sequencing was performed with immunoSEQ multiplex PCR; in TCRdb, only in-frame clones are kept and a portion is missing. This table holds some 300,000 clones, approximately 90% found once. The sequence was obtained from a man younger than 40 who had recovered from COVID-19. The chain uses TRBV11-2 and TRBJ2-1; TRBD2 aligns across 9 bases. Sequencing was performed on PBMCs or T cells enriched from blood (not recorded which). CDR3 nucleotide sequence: TGTGCCAGCAGCGCCCGTCTAGCGGGGACCTACAATGAGCAGTTCTTC. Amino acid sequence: CASSARLAGTYNEQFF.